Each of the 31 T cell receptor beta chains below was sequenced from the same sample in a study of OX40 agonist ivuxolimab in advanced cancers. The repertoire was sequenced with immunoSEQ multiplex PCR; TCRdb's copy has only in-frame clones and lacks some. This table holds roughly 62,000 clones, around 84% found once. The sample was CD4+ or CD8+ T cells sorted from blood, taken in a trial of the OX40 agonist ivuxolimab. The receptors were sampled from an adult with an advanced solid tumor such as melanoma, head and neck, liver or kidney cancer.

This chain uses TRBV6-5 with TRBJ1-6; D might be TRBD1 (5 bases). The CDR3 has 11 amino acids. Germline assignment: CDR1 MNHEY and CDR2 SVGAGI. Trimming removed 11 bases from V and 8 bases from J, with 10 bases in between. CDR3 in DNA: TGTGCCGTCGGGGGGGATTCACCCCTCCACTTT. Translating gives CAVGGDSPLHF.

The chain combines TRBV7-2 with TRBJ2-7, with 10 nucleotides matching TRBD2. Germline V lookup: CDR1 SGHTA, CDR2 FQGNSA. V lost 2 bases and J lost 4; bases outside the gene matches: 14. This CDR3 contains 18 residues. The CDR3 DNA is TGTGCCAGCAGCTTATCCTTCTCCCCGACTAGCGGGCCATACGAGCAGTACTTC. This gives the protein CASSLSFSPTSGPYEQYF.

This chain uses TRBV28 with TRBJ1-2; no clear D. Trimming pared 3 bases from V and 0 bases from J, leaving 11 bases between. Germline V lookup: CDR1 MDHEN, CDR2 SYDVKM. There are 15 residues in the CDR3. Here the CDR3 reads CASSFLTKPNYGYTF. In DNA, the CDR3 is TGTGCCAGCAGTTTCCTTACTAAGCCTAACTATGGCTACACCTTC.

This clone appeared a few times. This chain connects TRBV6-1 to TRBJ2-7; 7 bases match TRBD1. The J segment lost 2 bases and the V segment lost 6 bases, leaving 4 bases of the junction unmatched. Germline lookup yields CDR1 MNHNS and CDR2 SASEGT. The CDR3 spans 13 residues. The CDR3 is CASRDRFTYEQYF. In nucleotides, the CDR3 is TGTGCCAGCAGGGACAGGTTTACCTACGAGCAGTACTTC.

The CDR3 loop is CASSQEATFGGTEAFF. The CDR3 region has the DNA TGCGCCAGCAGCCAAGAGGCAACCTTTGGGGGCACTGAAGCTTTCTTT. The rearrangement links TRBV4-3 to TRBJ1-1; D may be TRBD1 (5 bases). Trimming cost V 0 bases and J 4 bases, with 15 bases left between them. This CDR3 region has 16 residues. In germline, CDR1 is LGHNA, CDR2 YSLEER.

The rearrangement uses TRBV14 and TRBJ1-6; D gene ambiguous. The V and J ends lost 0 bases and 8 bases respectively, with 11 bases between them. The CDR3 is made up of 15 amino acids. The V gene's germline CDR1 is SGHDN and CDR2 FVKESK. The CDR3 spells CASSQDKGRYSPLHF. In nucleotides, the CDR3 is TGTGCCAGCAGCCAAGATAAGGGAAGGTATTCACCCCTCCACTTT.

The rearrangement uses TRBV19 and TRBJ1-1; D gene unclear. Deletions cut 0 bases from V and 6 bases from J, with 8 bases between. Germline V lookup: CDR1 LNHDA, CDR2 SQIVND (reference sequence). The CDR3 is 13 residues long. CDR3 bases: TGTGCCAGTAGTATAGATGGGAGCTCTGAAGCTTTCTTT. This codes for CASSIDGSSEAFF.

The chain has TRBV5-1 and TRBJ2-5; 13 bases fit TRBD2. Germline V gene data show CDR1 as SGHRS and CDR2 as YFSETQ. Trimming at V came to 4 bases and at J to 5 bases, leaving 5 bases not matched to a gene. The CDR3 contains 15 residues. The CDR3 nucleotides read TGCGCCAGCAGCACCGGGACTAGCGGGGCGGAGACCCAGTACTTC. Its protein product is CASSTGTSGAETQYF.

The chain links TRBV4-2 to TRBJ2-3; TRBD2 aligns across 13 bases. The ends lost 1 base at V and 6 bases at J; junction bases unmatched: 10. Germline V lookup: CDR1 LGHNA, CDR2 YNFKEQ. The CDR3 is 18 residues long. CDR3 loop: CASSQGLAGGGAWDTQYF. The CDR3 coding sequence is TGTGCCAGCAGCCAAGGACTAGCGGGGGGAGGTGCGTGGGATACGCAGTATTTT.

The chain links TRBV7-2 to TRBJ2-3; either TRBD1 or TRBD2 may fit D (5 bases each). Germline-derived CDR1 and CDR2 are SGHTA and FQGNSA. The CDR3 totals 15 residues. V shed 4 bases and J shed 1 base, with 12 bases lying between them. CDR3 DNA sequence: TGTGCCAGCAGCTCCAGGGTCGGGGGCACAGATACGCAGTATTTT. The encoded protein is CASSSRVGGTDTQYF.

The chain is built from TRBV11-1 and TRBJ2-2; D gene uncertain. V lost 1 base to trimming and J lost 4 bases, with 7 bases between them. Germline-derived CDR1 and CDR2 are SGHAT and FQDESV (reference sequence). This CDR3 has 14 amino acids. In DNA, the CDR3 is TGTGCCAGCAGCTTAGTGGATCTCACCGGGGAGCTGTTTTTT. It codes for CASSLVDLTGELFF.

CDR3 amino acids: CASSPEGPGDGYTF. The DNA of the CDR3 is TGTGCCAGCAGCCCAGAAGGACCTGGGGATGGCTACACCTTC. The chain carries TRBV7-9 and TRBJ1-2; no reliable D call. V lost 5 bases, J lost 6 bases, and 16 bases lay in between. In germline, CDR1 is SEHNR, CDR2 FQNEAQ (reference sequence). The CDR3 runs to 14 residues.

CDR3 in amino acids: CASRPQGFQPQHF. CDR3 DNA sequence: TGTGCCAGTAGGCCTCAGGGTTTTCAGCCCCAGCATTTT. This rearrangement joins TRBV19 to TRBJ1-5; TRBD1 might be the D (5 bases). Trimming removed 6 bases from V and 6 bases from J, with 12 bases in between. Per germline, CDR1 LNHDA and CDR2 SQIVND (reference sequence). This CDR3 contains 13 residues.

J is TRBJ2-3 and V is TRBV9; D remains ambiguous. This CDR3 has 15 amino acids. Germline-derived CDR1 and CDR2 are SGDLS and YYNGEE. Trimming removed 0 bases from V and 2 bases from J, with 10 bases in between. DNA of the CDR3: TGTGCCAGCAGCGTAGGGAAACAGTTCACAGATACGCAGTATTTT. This encodes CASSVGKQFTDTQYF. Full variable domain (remainder filled in from reference TRBV9 and TRBJ2-3): DSGVTQTPKHLITATGQRVTLRCSPRSGDLSVYWYQQSLDQGLQFLIQYYNGEERAKGNILERFSAQQFPDLHSELNLSSLELGDSALYFCASSVGKQFTDTQYFGPGTRLTVL.

V usage is TRBV18 and J usage is TRBJ2-1; TRBD1 aligns across 8 bases. Trimming at V came to 3 bases and at J to 2 bases, leaving 6 bases not matched to a gene. Germline CDR1 is KGHSH and CDR2 is LQKENI. CDR3 length equals 16 residues. The CDR3 is CASSPTGQAAYNEQFF. For the CDR3, the DNA is TGTGCCAGCTCACCCACGGGACAGGCCGCCTACAATGAGCAGTTCTTC. Based on the CDR3 plus reference TRBV18 and TRBJ2-1, the full variable domain is NAGVMQNPRHLVRRRGQEARLRCSPMKGHSHVYWYRQLPEEGLKFMVYLQKENIIDESGMPKERFSAEFPKEGPSILRIQQVVRGDSAAYFCASSPTGQAAYNEQFFGPGTRLTVL.

This clone was picked up a small number of times. CDR3 loop: CASSVDGGWYNEQFF. In DNA form, the CDR3 reads TGTGCCAGCAGCGTAGACGGGGGATGGTACAATGAGCAGTTCTTC. The chain couples TRBV9 to TRBJ2-1; tentative D call: TRBD2 (6 bases). The length of the CDR3 is 15 residues. V lost 0 bases, J lost 4 bases, and 11 bases lay in between. The V gene's germline CDR1 is SGDLS and CDR2 YYNGEE. Looking up the rest from reference TRBV9 and TRBJ2-1 gives the full variable domain: DSGVTQTPKHLITATGQRVTLRCSPRSGDLSVYWYQQSLDQGLQFLIQYYNGEERAKGNILERFSAQQFPDLHSELNLSSLELGDSALYFCASSVDGGWYNEQFFGPGTRLTVL.

V gene TRBV5-1 combines with J gene TRBJ2-3; 8 nucleotides agree with TRBD2. Germline V lookup: CDR1 SGHRS, CDR2 YFSETQ. The CDR3 extends over 14 amino acids. Losses at the gene ends were 7 bases for V and 2 bases for J; bases not matched to a gene: 6. Written as DNA, the CDR3 is TGCGCCAGCCGCGGGGGGCCCCTCACAGATACGCAGTATTTT. This encodes CASRGGPLTDTQYF.

The chain is built from TRBV7-3 and TRBJ1-1, with D unresolved. There are 13 residues in the CDR3. The germline CDR1 and CDR2 sequences are SGHTA and FQGTGA. Trimming removed 5 bases at V and 0 bases at J, with 7 bases between. The CDR3 sequence: CASSQQMNTEAFF. DNA for the CDR3: TGTGCCAGCAGCCAACAGATGAACACTGAAGCTTTCTTT.

The chain has TRBV27 and TRBJ2-7; TRBD1 aligns across 9 bases. Germline lookup yields CDR1 MNHEY and CDR2 SMNVEV (reference sequence). CDR3 length: 16 residues. J was trimmed by 4 bases and V by 2 bases; bases with no gene match: 9. CDR3 nucleotides: TGTGCCAGCAGTTTAGAGGGACAGGGCCCGCTATACGAGCAGTACTTC. Translated, it gives CASSLEGQGPLYEQYF.

V is TRBV6-1 and J is TRBJ2-1, with D hard to call. The CDR3 has 11 amino acids. Trimming left V 3 bases short and J 8 bases short, with 5 bases between. CDR1 and CDR2 (germline): MNHNS, SASEGT. The CDR3, as DNA: TGTGCCAGCAGTGAGGTCCATGAGCAGTTCTTC. Encoded protein: CASSEVHEQFF.

The gene calls are TRBV7-2 and TRBJ1-6; D gene uncertain. Germline CDR1 SGHTA, CDR2 FQGNSA. This CDR3 region has 17 residues. Trimming cost V 1 base and J 6 bases, with 16 bases left between them. The CDR3 here is CASSLEIPRLSNSPLHF. Written as DNA, the CDR3 is TGTGCCAGCAGCTTAGAGATCCCCCGATTGAGTAATTCACCCCTCCACTTT.

Concerning this clone: Other DNA variants within this sample encode the same CDR3. The genes are TRBV5-1 and TRBJ1-4; no reliable D call. The CDR3 covers 14 residues. V was pared by 0 bases and J by 4 bases, with 7 bases between. Germline V gene data show CDR1 as SGHRS and CDR2 as YFSETQ. The CDR3: CASSLGQNNEKLFF. As DNA, the CDR3 is TGCGCCAGCAGCTTGGGACAAAATAATGAAAAACTGTTTTTT.

V gene TRBV5-6 combines with J gene TRBJ2-3, with D possibly being TRBD2 (7 bases). In germline, CDR1 is SGHDT, CDR2 YYEEEE. V was cut by 3 bases and J by 5 bases, with 16 bases left in between. The CDR3 spans 15 residues. CDR3 nucleotide sequence: TGTGCCAGCAGCTCGGTAGGGGGGGCTGTAGATACGCAGTATTTT. It encodes CASSSVGGAVDTQYF. Full variable domain (rest looked up from reference TRBV5-6 and TRBJ2-3): DAGVTQSPTHLIKTRGQQVTLRCSPKSGHDTVSWYQQALGQGPQFIFQYYEEEERQRGNFPDRFSGHQFPNYSSELNVNALLLGDSALYLCASSSVGGAVDTQYFGPGTRLTVL.

This clone has a single count. This chain joins TRBV4-1 and TRBJ1-6; 10 bases match TRBD1. Trimming took 2 bases from V and 11 from J; bases not matched to a gene: 6. This CDR3 comprises 15 residues. Germline V CDR1 and CDR2: MGHRA, YSYEKL. CDR3 loop: CASSQRDRGTPPLHF. The DNA of the CDR3 is TGCGCCAGCAGCCAACGGGACAGGGGAACACCACCCCTCCACTTT.

The chain employs TRBV15 and TRBJ2-7; D is ambiguous. Trimming shortened V by 0 bases and J by 0 bases, and 6 bases separated the two germline ends. This CDR3 has 14 residues. Germline V gives CDR1 LNHNV, CDR2 YYDKDF (reference sequence). This CDR3 reads CATSRDPSSYEQYF. For the CDR3, the DNA is TGTGCCACCAGCAGAGACCCGAGCTCCTACGAGCAGTACTTC. Based on the CDR3 plus reference TRBV15 and TRBJ2-7, the full variable domain is DAMVIQNPRYQVTQFGKPVTLSCSQTLNHNVMYWYQQKSSQAPKLLFHYYDKDFNNEADTPDNFQSRRPNTSFCFLDIRSPGLGDTAMYLCATSRDPSSYEQYFGPGTRLTVT.

The rearrangement uses TRBV11-2 and TRBJ2-5, with 7 bases matching TRBD1. The trim removed 6 bases at V and 2 bases at J, leaving 15 bases unmatched. Per germline, CDR1 SGHAT and CDR2 FQNNGV. The CDR3 covers 17 residues. Here the CDR3 reads CASSFLSPGTAQETQYF. CDR3 bases: TGTGCCAGCAGTTTCCTCTCCCCCGGGACAGCACAAGAGACCCAGTACTTC.

V and J are TRBV4-2 and TRBJ1-2; no firm D call. Trimming removed 4 bases from V and 1 base from J, with 28 bases in between. Germline assignment: CDR1 LGHNA and CDR2 YNFKEQ. The CDR3 consists of 20 residues. CDR3 nucleotide sequence: TGTGCCAGCAGCCTCACAACAGCCTCAAATCCTAGCCGTGTTAACTATGGCTACACCTTC. Translation gives CASSLTTASNPSRVNYGYTF.

The chain is built from TRBV4-3 and TRBJ2-4; 11 bases fit TRBD2. This CDR3 has 16 amino acids. Losses at the gene ends were 1 base for V and 8 bases for J; bases not matched to a gene: 7. Germline V gives CDR1 LGHNA, CDR2 YSLEER. This chain's CDR3 is CASSQVVAGGQDIQYF. CDR3 coding DNA: TGCGCCAGCAGCCAAGTGGTAGCGGGGGGGCAGGACATTCAGTACTTC.

J is TRBJ2-7 and V is TRBV14; 7 bases match TRBD1. The CDR3 has 14 residues. V gave up 4 bases and J gave up 2 bases; unmatched junction bases: 5. Germline V lookup: CDR1 SGHDN, CDR2 FVKESK. The CDR3 sequence: CASSPLTGPYEQYF. CDR3 coding DNA: TGTGCCAGCAGCCCGTTGACAGGGCCCTACGAGCAGTACTTC.

The genes are TRBV5-1 and TRBJ2-2; D is unresolved. The CDR3 runs to 14 residues. The germline V gene encodes CDR1 SGHRS and CDR2 YFSETQ. V dropped 0 bases and J dropped 1 base, with 4 bases sitting between them. The chain's CDR3 is CASSLDLNTGELFF. CDR3 bases: TGCGCCAGCAGCTTGGATCTGAACACCGGGGAGCTGTTTTTT. Using reference TRBV5-1 and TRBJ2-2 for the parts outside the CDR3, the full variable domain is KAGVTQTPRYLIKTRGQQVTLSCSPISGHRSVSWYQQTPGQGLQFLFEYFSETQRNKGNFPGRFSGRQFSNSRSEMNVSTLELGDSALYLCASSLDLNTGELFFGEGSRLTVL.

The chain links TRBV27 to TRBJ1-6; TRBD1 might be the D (6 bases). The CDR3 has 16 residues. The V gene lost 4 bases and the J gene lost 11 bases, with 21 bases spanning the gap. CDR1 is MNHEY, CDR2 SMNVEV, per germline (reference sequence). CDR3 in DNA: TGTGCCAGCAGTTCCCGCCGACAGGTCCGAATCGCACCCCTCCACTTT. This codes for CASSSRRQVRIAPLHF.